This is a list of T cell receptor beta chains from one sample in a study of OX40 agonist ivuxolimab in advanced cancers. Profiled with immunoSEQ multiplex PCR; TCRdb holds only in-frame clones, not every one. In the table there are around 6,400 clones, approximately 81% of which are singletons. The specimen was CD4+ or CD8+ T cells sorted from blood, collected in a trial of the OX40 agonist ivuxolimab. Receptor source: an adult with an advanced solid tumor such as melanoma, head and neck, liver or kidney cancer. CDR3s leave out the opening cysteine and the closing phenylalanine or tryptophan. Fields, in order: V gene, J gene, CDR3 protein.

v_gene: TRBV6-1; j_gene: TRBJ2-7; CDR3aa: ASSEWDQRYEQY
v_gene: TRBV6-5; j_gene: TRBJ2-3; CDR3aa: ASTTSGGTQY
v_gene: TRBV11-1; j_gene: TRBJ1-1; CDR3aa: ASSLRSGQTKAF
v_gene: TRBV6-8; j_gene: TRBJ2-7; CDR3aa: ASSYSSDSYEQY
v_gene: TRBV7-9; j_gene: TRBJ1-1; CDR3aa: ASSHDMNTEAF
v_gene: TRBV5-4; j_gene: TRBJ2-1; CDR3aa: ASSLTSDEQF
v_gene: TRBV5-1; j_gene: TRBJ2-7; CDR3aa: ASSLKQGWYEQY
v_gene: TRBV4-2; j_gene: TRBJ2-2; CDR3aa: ASSKGWSRNTGELF
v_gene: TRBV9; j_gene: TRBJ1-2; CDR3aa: ASSSSGSVYGYT
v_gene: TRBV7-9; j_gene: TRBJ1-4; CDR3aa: ASSLGGLNEKLF
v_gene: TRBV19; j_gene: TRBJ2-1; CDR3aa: ASTKWGSSKNEQF
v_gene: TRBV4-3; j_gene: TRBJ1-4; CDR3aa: ASSQFALDEKLF
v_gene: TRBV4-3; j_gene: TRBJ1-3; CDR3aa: ASSQEYDSGNTIY
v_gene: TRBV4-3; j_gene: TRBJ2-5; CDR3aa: ASSITSRSQETQY
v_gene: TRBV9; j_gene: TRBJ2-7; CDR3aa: ASSVGFSEQY
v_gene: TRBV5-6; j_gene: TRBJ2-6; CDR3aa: ASWCFNSHKSRANVLT